This T cell receptor (beta chain) was profiled in a study of blood T cell repertoires in COVID-19. At the level of the study: There were acute and convalescent COVID-19 samples, and they came from the United States, Italy and Spain. PBMCs, B-cell-depleted T cells, or T cells provided the cDNA or gDNA that made up the material.

In the original processing: It was from reference gene primer amplification that nucleated cell counts were estimated. Method: immunoSEQ multiplex PCR; TCRdb's copy keeps in-frame clones and lacks some. That table supplies the V and J calls and clone size; D and trimming were determined from the DNA. The sample consists of over 400,000 clones, 80% to 90% of them appearing once. The germline V gene encodes CDR1 LGHNA and CDR2 YSLEER. V shed 0 bases and J shed 0 bases, with 12 bases lying between them. The CDR3 covers 17 residues. Sequencing was carried out using peripheral blood. The sequence was obtained from a human donor in a cohort sampled during active COVID-19. This chain uses TRBV4-3 with TRBJ2-1; maybe TRBD1 (5 bases). The CDR3 region is CASSQEGAESSYNEQFF. CDR3 coding DNA: TGCGCCAGCAGCCAAGAAGGGGCGGAAAGCTCCTACAATGAGCAGTTCTTC.